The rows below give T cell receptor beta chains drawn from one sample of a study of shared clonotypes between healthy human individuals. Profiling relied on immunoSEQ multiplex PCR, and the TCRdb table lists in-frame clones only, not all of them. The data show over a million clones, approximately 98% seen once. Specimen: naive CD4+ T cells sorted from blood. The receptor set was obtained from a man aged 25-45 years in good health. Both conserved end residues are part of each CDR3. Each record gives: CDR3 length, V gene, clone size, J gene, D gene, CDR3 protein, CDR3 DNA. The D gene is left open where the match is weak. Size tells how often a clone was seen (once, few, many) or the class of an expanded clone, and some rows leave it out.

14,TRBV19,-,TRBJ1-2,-,CASSMYGTNYGYTF,TGTGCCAGTAGTATGTATGGCACTAACTATGGCTACACCTTC
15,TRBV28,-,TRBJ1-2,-,CASRLPAGGGYGYTF,TGTGCCAGCAGACTTCCTGCGGGGGGCGGCTATGGCTACACCTTC
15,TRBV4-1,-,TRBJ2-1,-,CASSQGQFHDNEQFF,TGCGCCAGCAGCCAAGGACAGTTCCACGACAATGAGCAGTTCTTC
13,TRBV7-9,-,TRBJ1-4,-,CASKGGTNEKLFF,TGTGCCAGCAAGGGCGGGACTAATGAAAAACTGTTTTTT
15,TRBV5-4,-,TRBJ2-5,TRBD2,CASSWGLARQETQYF,TGTGCCAGCAGCTGGGGACTAGCGCGACAAGAGACCCAGTACTTC
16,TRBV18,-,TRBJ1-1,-,CASSSTGREGNTEAFF,TGTGCCAGCTCTTCGACCGGGAGGGAAGGGAACACTGAAGCTTTCTTT
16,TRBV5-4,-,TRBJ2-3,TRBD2,CASSLATSGSSDTQYF,TGTGCCAGCAGCTTGGCGACTAGCGGGAGTTCAGATACGCAGTATTTT
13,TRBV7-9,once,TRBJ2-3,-,CASSSQGTDTQYF,TGTGCCAGCAGCTCGCAGGGGACAGATACGCAGTATTTT
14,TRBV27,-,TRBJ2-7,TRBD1,CASRGDRETYEQYF,TGTGCCAGCAGAGGGGACAGGGAGACCTACGAGCAGTACTTC
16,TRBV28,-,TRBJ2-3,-,CASSSMGGPPGDTQYF,TGTGCCAGCAGTTCAATGGGGGGACCCCCCGGGGATACGCAGTATTTT